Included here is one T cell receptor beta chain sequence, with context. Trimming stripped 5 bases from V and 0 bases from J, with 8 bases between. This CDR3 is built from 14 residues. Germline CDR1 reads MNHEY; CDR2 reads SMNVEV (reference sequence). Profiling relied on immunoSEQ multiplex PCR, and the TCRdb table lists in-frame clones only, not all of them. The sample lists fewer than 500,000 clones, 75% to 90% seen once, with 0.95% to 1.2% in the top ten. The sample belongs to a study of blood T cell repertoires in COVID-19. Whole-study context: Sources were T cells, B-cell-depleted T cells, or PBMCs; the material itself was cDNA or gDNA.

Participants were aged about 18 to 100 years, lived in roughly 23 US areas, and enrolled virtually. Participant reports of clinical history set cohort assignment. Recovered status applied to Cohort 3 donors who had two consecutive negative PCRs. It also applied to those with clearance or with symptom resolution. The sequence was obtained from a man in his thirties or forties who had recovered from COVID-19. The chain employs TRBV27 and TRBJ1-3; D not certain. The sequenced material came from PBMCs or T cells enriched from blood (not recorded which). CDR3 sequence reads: CASSRASSGNTIYF. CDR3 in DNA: TGTGCCAGCAGTCGCGCAAGCTCTGGAAACACCATATATTTT.